The 26 T cell receptor beta chains below come from one sample, sequenced in a study of identical twins. TCRdb processed the 5' RACE reads anew with MiXCR; each CDR3 protein has one entry. The sample contains about 890,000 distinct CDR3 sequences, about 12% of which appear only once. Separately, the same data were catalogued under a study of yellow fever vaccine responses in identical twins.

The sequencing input was PBMCs. The receptors derive from a woman under 30 in good health.

This clonotype has more than one count but fewer than ten. V and J are TRBV4-1 and TRBJ1-3; no reliable D call. Trimming stripped 1 base from V and 1 base from J, with 8 bases between. Germline CDR1 and CDR2: MGHRA and YSYEKL. The CDR3 loop spans 15 amino acids. CDR3 in amino acids: CASSQVLLSGNTIYF. In DNA, the CDR3 is TGCGCCAGCAGCCAAGTTTTACTTTCTGGAAACACCATATATTTT.

The chain employs TRBV11-1 and TRBJ1-2; D is possibly TRBD1 (6 bases). CDR3 length: 20 amino acids. Germline values: CDR1 SGHAT, CDR2 FQDESV (reference sequence). V dropped 11 bases and J dropped 0 bases, with 34 bases sitting between them. The CDR3 DNA sequence: TGTGCCGGGGGCCCGACAGGTTTGATGAGGCGAAGCCTAGCTAACTATGGCTACACCTTC. Its protein is CAGGPTGLMRRSLANYGYTF.

This clonotype has just a few counts. The chain employs TRBV4-1 and TRBJ2-1; D possibly corresponds to TRBD2 (6 bases). CDR3 size: 17 residues. The V gene lost 3 bases and the J gene lost 0 bases, with 15 bases spanning the gap. The germline V gene has CDR1 MGHRA and CDR2 YSYEKL. The CDR3 sequence: CASSHSSVRGSYNEQFF. The CDR3 DNA sequence: TGCGCCAGCAGCCACTCCTCCGTGCGGGGCTCCTACAATGAGCAGTTCTTC.

The chain is built from TRBV5-6 and TRBJ2-4; D is possibly TRBD2 (6 bases). V dropped 1 base and J dropped 6 bases, with 8 bases sitting between them. The length of the CDR3 is 13 residues. Germline loops: CDR1 SGHDT, CDR2 YYEEEE. The CDR3: CASSLQEGNIQYF. The DNA for the CDR3 is TGTGCCAGCAGCTTGCAGGAGGGAAACATTCAGTACTTC.

This chain connects TRBV27 to TRBJ2-5; TRBD2 might be the D (5 bases). The CDR3 loop spans 15 amino acids. The V gene lost 3 bases and the J gene lost 0 bases, with 11 bases spanning the gap. Germline-derived CDR1 and CDR2 are MNHEY and SMNVEV (reference sequence). As DNA, the CDR3 is TGTGCCAGCAGTTTTTTGGTGGGAGACCAAGAGACCCAGTACTTC. As protein: CASSFLVGDQETQYF.

This clonotype appeared many times. The chain employs TRBV5-1 and TRBJ2-1, with a weak D call TRBD2 (5 bases). Per the germline V gene, CDR1 is SGHRS and CDR2 is YFSETQ. The CDR3 is made up of 14 amino acids. The V and J ends lost 5 bases and 10 bases respectively, with 19 bases between them. The CDR3 DNA is TGCGCCAGCAGGGAGGACTCCCTCTCTAGAGAGCAGTTCTTC. Its translation is CASREDSLSREQFF.

Many counts were recorded for this clonotype. J is TRBJ1-6 and V is TRBV7-2; no reliable D call. The CDR3 loop spans 12 amino acids. Germline V gene sequence: CDR1 SGHTA, CDR2 FQGNSA. The V end was cut by 5 bases, the J end by 4 bases, with 3 bases between. CDR3 region: CASSLYNSPLHF. The CDR3 nucleotides are TGTGCCAGCAGCCTATATAATTCACCCCTCCACTTT. The full variable domain, rest sourced from reference TRBV7-2 and TRBJ1-6, is GAGVSQSPSNKVTEKGKDVELRCDPISGHTALYWYRQSLGQGLEFLIYFQGNSAPDKSGLPSDRFSAERTGGSVSTLTIQRTQQEDSAVYLCASSLYNSPLHFGNGTRLTVT.

The gene calls are TRBV7-8 and TRBJ2-3, with 9 bases that match TRBD2. Unmatched junction bases numbered 20, after V lost 3 bases and J lost 4 bases. Germline CDR1 SGHVS, CDR2 FQNEAQ. The CDR3 loop spans 20 amino acids. The CDR3 DNA reads as TGTGCCAGCAGCTTTAACATCCCCCCGGGACTAGCTTTTGGGCCAGATACGCAGTATTTT. This codes for CASSFNIPPGLAFGPDTQYF.

The genes are TRBV19 and TRBJ1-1; tentative D call: TRBD1 (6 bases). The CDR3 is 15 amino acids. The germline CDR1 and CDR2 sequences are LNHDA and SQIVND (reference sequence). The germline V and J ends were trimmed by 2 bases and 1 base, with 11 bases remaining between them. The CDR3 reads CASSIFWDKNTEAFF. The CDR3 DNA follows: TGTGCCAGTAGTATATTTTGGGACAAGAACACTGAAGCTTTCTTT.

This clonotype came up a few times. The chain carries TRBV27 and TRBJ2-7, with 7 bases aligning to TRBD1. The CDR3 consists of 15 residues. Germline V CDR1 and CDR2: MNHEY, SMNVEV (reference sequence). V shed 6 bases and J 2 bases; nucleotides not matched to a gene: 10. CDR3 bases: TGTGCCAGCAGACCAACAGGGGTGGGTACCTACGAGCAGTACGTC. This codes for CASRPTGVGTYEQYV.

This clonotype turned up a few times. The chain employs TRBV28 and TRBJ1-1; the match to TRBD1 covers 7 bases. This CDR3 spans 16 amino acids. Germline V gene data show CDR1 as MDHEN and CDR2 as SYDVKM. V lost 5 bases to trimming and J lost 2 bases; unmatched junction nucleotides: 11. CDR3 in DNA: TGTGCCAGCAGTGGACACAGGGGTGGGGTCAACACTGAAGCTTTCTTT. It codes for CASSGHRGGVNTEAFF.

This clonotype was observed a handful of times. V gene TRBV20-1 combines with J gene TRBJ2-3, with TRBD2 matching 13 bases. CDR1 is DFQATT, CDR2 SNEGSKA, per germline (reference sequence). The CDR3 spans 15 residues. The junction had 4 bases not matched to a gene; V was cut back by 6 bases and J by 1 base. The CDR3, as DNA: TGCAGTGCGGGAGGACTAGCGGGGGGCACAGATACGCAGTATTTT. Translating gives CSAGGLAGGTDTQYF.

This clonotype was observed a few times. J is TRBJ1-1 and V is TRBV18; the D is unclear. The V gene lost 2 bases and the J gene lost 10 bases, with 17 bases spanning the gap. From germline, CDR1 is KGHSH and CDR2 LQKENI. The CDR3 has 14 amino acids. The CDR3 DNA follows: TGTGCCAGCTCACCAGGAGTCGGGGAGTGGGGAGCTTTCTTT. Amino acid sequence: CASSPGVGEWGAFF.

V and J are TRBV7-9 and TRBJ2-7, with 8 bases aligning to TRBD2. Unmatched junction bases numbered 3, after V lost 1 base and J lost 7 bases. There are 13 residues in the CDR3. CDR1 and CDR2 (germline): SEHNR, FQNEAQ (reference sequence). The CDR3 nucleotides read TGTGCCAGCAGCTTAGGCGGGGGGCGTGAGCAGTACGTC. This sequence encodes CASSLGGGREQYV.

V and J are TRBV28 and TRBJ2-7; no reliable D call. The CDR3 extends over 16 amino acids. The V gene lost 5 bases and the J gene lost 3 bases, with 20 bases spanning the gap. Germline loops: CDR1 MDHEN, CDR2 SYDVKM. The CDR3 sequence: CASSPDPSGRHYEQYF. CDR3 nucleotides: TGTGCCAGCAGTCCAGACCCATCCGGACGACACTACGAGCAGTACTTC.

This clonotype was seen only a few times. V usage is TRBV24-1 and J usage is TRBJ2-1; 9 positions match TRBD1. V shed 2 bases and J 5 bases; nucleotides not matched to a gene: 6. The CDR3 runs to 16 residues. Germline loops: CDR1 KGHDR, CDR2 SFDVKD. The CDR3 region is CATSDSGTGSDNEQFF. CDR3 nucleotides: TGTGCCACCAGTGATTCCGGGACAGGGTCCGACAATGAGCAGTTCTTC.

This rearrangement joins TRBV20-1 to TRBJ2-3; either TRBD1 or TRBD2 may supply D (5 bases each). The CDR3 length is 17 residues. The germline V and J ends were trimmed by 0 bases and 6 bases, with 22 bases remaining between them. Germline CDR1 DFQATT, CDR2 SNEGSKA (reference sequence). As DNA, the CDR3 is TGCAGTGCTAGAGATAGCCTCGGGACGGTAGAAGTGGATACGCAGTATTTT. Amino acid sequence: CSARDSLGTVEVDTQYF.

This clonotype has more than one count but fewer than ten. The chain employs TRBV27 and TRBJ2-5, with TRBD2 matching over 11 bases. The CDR3 runs 17 residues. The V gene end was trimmed by 5 bases and the J gene end by 0 bases; junction bases not matched to a gene: 8. The germline CDR1 and CDR2 sequences are MNHEY and SMNVEV (reference sequence). The CDR3 region is CASSTTRTSGYQETQYF. The CDR3 region has the DNA TGTGCCAGCAGTACCACCCGGACTAGCGGGTACCAAGAGACCCAGTACTTC.

CDR3 bases: TGTGCCAGCAGCTTTGCCCCCCCCAACAATGAGCAGTTCTTC. The encoded protein is CASSFAPPNNEQFF. The V and J genes are TRBV7-6 and TRBJ2-1; D gene uncertain. The CDR3 spans 14 residues. V was shortened by 3 bases and J by 5 bases, with 11 bases between the two germline ends. Per the germline V gene, CDR1 is SGHVS and CDR2 is FNYEAQ.

This clonotype was picked up many times. The genes are TRBV12-3 or TRBV12-4 and TRBJ2-1; D perhaps matches TRBD1 (5 bases). The CDR3 covers 13 residues. V was trimmed by 4 bases and J by 6 bases, leaving 10 bases between them. CDR3 in DNA: TGTGCCAGCAGTTCACCAGGGCTCAATGAGCAGTTCTTC. As protein: CASSSPGLNEQFF.

This clonotype showed up just a few times. The genes are TRBV12-3 or TRBV12-4 and TRBJ2-2, with D possibly being TRBD2 (7 bases). V lost 6 bases to trimming and J lost 3 bases, with 8 bases between them. The CDR3 covers 13 residues. The CDR3 protein is CASRGGDTGELFF. CDR3 nucleotides: TGTGCCAGCAGAGGGGGGGACACCGGGGAGCTGTTTTTT.

The CDR3 DNA is TGTGCCACCGACTCCCTAGGCGGGACCTCCTACAATGAGCAGTTCTTC. Translation: CATDSLGGTSYNEQFF. V and J are TRBV10-3 and TRBJ2-1, with TRBD2 as a possible D gene (6 bases). Germline V gives CDR1 ENHRY, CDR2 SYGVKD. V lost 10 bases and J 0 bases, leaving 19 bases between the germline ends. This CDR3 has 16 amino acids.

This clonotype turned up a few times. The V call is TRBV7-9, the J call TRBJ2-5; D not resolved. This CDR3 is built from 14 residues. The germline V gene encodes CDR1 SEHNR and CDR2 FQNEAQ (reference sequence). Trimming removed 5 bases at V and 4 bases at J, with 14 bases between. CDR3 in amino acids: CASSPRWQPETQYF. DNA of the CDR3: TGTGCCAGCAGCCCACGTTGGCAGCCAGAGACCCAGTACTTC.

As to this clonotype: The junction shows a germline mismatch at one end, possibly a read error. The rearrangement links TRBV2 to TRBJ1-1; the D is unclear. CDR1 is SNHLY, CDR2 FYNNEI, per germline. CDR3 size: 12 residues. CDR3 DNA: TGTGCCAGCAGTGATATTGCGACTGGAGCTTTCTTT. It codes for CASSDIATGAFF.

This sequence joins TRBV3-1 and TRBJ1-2; TRBD1 matches 7 bases. Germline CDR1 reads LGHDT; CDR2 reads YNNKEL (reference sequence). The CDR3 length is 15 residues. V shed 2 bases, J shed 4 bases, and the junction held 7 bases outside the gene matches. In nucleotides, the CDR3 is TGTGCCAGCAGCCAACCCGGACAGGCCAGCTATGGCTACACCTTC. The encoded protein is CASSQPGQASYGYTF.

This clonotype was seen a handful of times. V and J are TRBV20-1 and TRBJ2-1, with a weak D call TRBD1 (6 bases). There are 17 residues in the CDR3. CDR1 is DFQATT and CDR2 is SNEGSKA in the germline V gene (reference sequence). The V end was cut by 0 bases, the J end by 6 bases, with 21 bases between. The CDR3 loop reads CSARDPPRGRLSNEQFF. The CDR3, as DNA: TGCAGTGCTAGAGACCCCCCCAGGGGACGTCTTTCCAATGAGCAGTTCTTC.